This is a list of T cell receptor beta chains from one sample in a study of cytomegalovirus exposure and HLA in healthy donors. This table comes from immunoSEQ multiplex PCR, and its TCRdb copy is limited to in-frame clones, with some not included. In the table there are about 160,000 clones, roughly 80% of which are singletons. Sequenced sample: PBMCs. Receptors were obtained from a woman aged 25 to 45 in good health and CMV-seropositive. The CDR3 runs from the conserved cysteine through the conserved F or W. D genes are given only for firm matches. A clone size is listed for some rows: how often the clone was seen (once, few, many), or a class if it is expanded.

v_gene	d_gene	j_gene	abundance	CDR3aa	CDR3nt
TRBV7-9	-	TRBJ2-5	few	CSSRGEGTQYF	TGTTCCAGCAGGGGGGAGGGGACCCAGTACTTC
TRBV5-1	TRBD1	TRBJ1-2	-	CASSVRTGLNYGYTF	TGCGCCAGCAGCGTCCGGACAGGGTTAAACTATGGCTACACCTTC
TRBV27	TRBD2	TRBJ2-7	-	CASSLAGGASYEQYF	TGTGCCAGCAGTTTAGCGGGGGGCGCCTCCTACGAGCAGTACTTC
TRBV5-8	-	TRBJ1-6	-	CASSLDAGGYNSPLHF	TGTGCCAGCAGCTTGGACGCGGGGGGATATAATTCACCCCTCCACTTT
TRBV6-1	TRBD2	TRBJ2-3	-	CASSEVAGSPDTQYF	TGTGCCAGCAGTGAAGTAGCGGGGTCACCCGATACGCAGTATTTT
TRBV5-6	-	TRBJ1-1	-	CASSLPLEQTQAFF	TGTGCCAGCAGCTTGCCTCTAGAGCAGACCCAAGCTTTCTTT
TRBV9	-	TRBJ1-4	-	CASSVRGQEKLFF	TGTGCCAGCAGCGTTAGGGGCCAGGAAAAACTGTTTTTT
TRBV6-5	TRBD1	TRBJ1-1	-	CASSPGTVAFF	TGTGCCAGCAGCCCCGGGACAGTCGCTTTCTTT
TRBV12-5	-	TRBJ2-1	-	CASGLSVGYNEQFF	TGTGCTAGTGGTTTGTCGGTCGGTTACAATGAGCAGTTCTTC
TRBV19	-	TRBJ1-1	-	CASSINREGSTEAFF	TGTGCCAGTAGTATTAACCGGGAAGGGAGCACTGAAGCTTTCTTT
TRBV6-1	-	TRBJ1-1	-	CASSESEVELTFF	TGTGCCAGCAGTGAAAGTGAGGTGGAGTTGACTTTCTTT
TRBV10-3	TRBD1	TRBJ1-2	-	CAISGRDRGSYGYTF	TGTGCCATCAGTGGCCGGGACAGGGGTAGCTATGGCTACACCTTC
TRBV9	-	TRBJ1-4	-	CASSGTPGKNEKLFF	TGTGCCAGCAGCGGTACACCGGGGAAAAATGAAAAACTGTTTTTT
TRBV5-8	-	TRBJ2-3	-	CASSRSGRPTDTQYF	TGTGCCAGCAGCCGGTCAGGGAGGCCCACAGATACGCAGTATTTT
TRBV29-1	TRBD1	TRBJ1-1	-	CSAGDSPGHTEAFF	TGCAGCGCGGGGGACAGCCCCGGGCACACTGAAGCTTTCTTT
TRBV18	TRBD2	TRBJ2-1	-	CASSPFLAGGVNEQFF	TGTGCCAGCTCACCATTTTTGGCGGGGGGCGTGAATGAGCAGTTCTTC
TRBV6-1	-	TRBJ1-5	few	CASIFGGNQPQHF	TGTGCCAGCATTTTTGGCGGGAATCAGCCCCAGCATTTT
TRBV7-9	TRBD2	TRBJ2-1	-	CSSSSGTSGGALYEQFF	TGTTCCAGCAGCTCCGGGACTAGCGGGGGGGCCTTATATGAGCAGTTCTTC